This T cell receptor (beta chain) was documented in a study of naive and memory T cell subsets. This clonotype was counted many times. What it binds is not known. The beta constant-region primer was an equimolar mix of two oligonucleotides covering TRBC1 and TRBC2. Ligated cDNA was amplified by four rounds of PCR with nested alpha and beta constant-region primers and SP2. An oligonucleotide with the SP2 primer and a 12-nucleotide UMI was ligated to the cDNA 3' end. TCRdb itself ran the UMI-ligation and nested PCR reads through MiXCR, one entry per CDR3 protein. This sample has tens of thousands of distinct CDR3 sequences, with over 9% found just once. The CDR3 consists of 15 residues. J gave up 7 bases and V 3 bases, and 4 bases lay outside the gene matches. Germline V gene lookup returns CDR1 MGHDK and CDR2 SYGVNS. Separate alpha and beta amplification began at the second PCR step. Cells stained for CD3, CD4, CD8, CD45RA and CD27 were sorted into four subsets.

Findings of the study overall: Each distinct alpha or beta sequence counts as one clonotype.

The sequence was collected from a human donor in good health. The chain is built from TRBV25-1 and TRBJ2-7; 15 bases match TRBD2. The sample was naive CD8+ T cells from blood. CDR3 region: CASSDGLAGGKEQYF. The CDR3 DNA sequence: TGTGCCAGCAGTGATGGACTAGCGGGAGGGAAAGAGCAGTACTTC.